The 23 T cell receptor beta chains given below trace back to one sample, sequenced in a study of hypomethylating agent response in myelodysplastic syndrome (dated by TCRdb to the early 2020s). Libraries were made using the immunoSEQ multiplex PCR assay. The source is immuneACCESS, and TCRdb retained only in-frame sequences with V and J called. Part of the clones is not carried over; for the studies checked, unresolved V genes explain less than half of this, and the remainder is unexplained. The sample contains a few thousand clones, roughly four fifths of them found a single time. The ten largest clonotypes hold 5.2% of the sample. The sample here was bone marrow, taken before or after starting hypomethylating agent treatment for myelodysplastic syndrome (not recorded which). These receptors all come from a human donor with myelodysplastic syndrome.

Here the CDR3 DNA reads TGCGCCAGCAGCTTGGCCGGGACAGGGGGCTACAATGAGCAGTTCTTC. This gives the protein CASSLAGTGGYNEQFF. The V gene is TRBV5-1, the J gene TRBJ2-1; 11 nucleotides agree with TRBD1. The germline gives CDR1 SGHRS, CDR2 YFSETQ. With 0 bases clipped from V and 3 bases from J, the junction kept 2 bases outside the gene matches. The CDR3 is 16 amino acids.

The chain uses TRBV6-1 and TRBJ2-1, with D unclear. V lost 1 base and J 1 base, leaving 5 bases between the germline ends. The CDR3 is 14 residues long. In germline, CDR1 is MNHNS, CDR2 SASEGT. The CDR3: CASSEGESYNEQFF. For the CDR3, the DNA is TGTGCCAGCAGTGAAGGGGAATCCTACAATGAGCAGTTCTTC.

CDR3 coding DNA: TGTGCCAGCAGCGCCGGTGGGGTCTCCTACGAGCAGTACTTC. Protein sequence: CASSAGGVSYEQYF. J is TRBJ2-7 and V is TRBV9, with no clear D. The CDR3 has 14 amino acids. Germline lookup yields CDR1 SGDLS and CDR2 YYNGEE. Trimming stripped 3 bases from V and 0 bases from J, with 10 bases between.

This clone was found once. The V gene is TRBV6-5, the J gene TRBJ1-2; D is unresolved. The CDR3 sequence is 14 residues long. The germline V gene encodes CDR1 MNHEY and CDR2 SVGAGI. Trimming took off 6 bases at V and 0 bases at J, with 11 bases between the two ends. The CDR3 sequence is CASREQGTNYGYTF. The CDR3 DNA reads TGTGCCAGCAGGGAACAAGGAACTAACTATGGCTACACCTTC.

The chain uses TRBV12-5 and TRBJ1-2, with D perhaps TRBD1 (5 bases). V lost 5 bases and J 2 bases, leaving 15 bases between the germline ends. CDR3 length: 15 amino acids. Germline-derived CDR1 and CDR2 are LGHNT and FRNRAP. CDR3 sequence reads: CASGRRGNLNYGYTF. The CDR3 DNA reads as TGTGCTAGTGGTAGACGGGGGAACCTGAACTATGGCTACACCTTC.

The rearrangement joins TRBV11-2 to TRBJ1-1; 8 bases agree with TRBD1. The germline V gene encodes CDR1 SGHAT and CDR2 FQNNGV. J lost 6 bases, V lost 5 bases, and 8 bases had no gene match. The CDR3 loop spans 14 amino acids. As DNA, the CDR3 is TGTGCCAGCAGCCCCAGGGGGCAGGTCGCTGAAGCTTTCTTT. Amino acids: CASSPRGQVAEAFF.

This chain joins TRBV7-2 and TRBJ2-7, with 8 bases that match TRBD1. The trim removed 2 bases at V and 4 bases at J, leaving 7 bases unmatched. This CDR3 is built from 15 residues. Germline loops: CDR1 SGHTA, CDR2 FQGNSA. CDR3 in DNA: TGTGCCAGCAGCTTATCTTCAGGGGGCCGGTACGAGCAGTACTTC. It encodes CASSLSSGGRYEQYF.

The chain combines TRBV20-1 with TRBJ1-1; D may be TRBD1 (5 bases). The CDR3 has 11 residues. CDR1 and CDR2 from the germline V gene are DFQATT and SNEGSKA (reference sequence). The CDR3 DNA is TGCAGCGCCCGAGGGGACACTGAAGCTTTCTTT. Translation gives CSARGDTEAFF.

This clone occurred a few times. The chain carries TRBV27 and TRBJ2-7; D not certain. The CDR3 totals 13 residues. The germline CDR1 and CDR2 sequences are MNHEY and SMNVEV (reference sequence). V was trimmed by 2 bases and J by 11 bases, leaving 16 bases between them. The DNA of the CDR3 is TGTGCCAGCAGTTTAGGAATCCGGTCCACGGAGTACTTC. It codes for CASSLGIRSTEYF.

V gene TRBV18 combines with J gene TRBJ1-4; the D is unclear. Per germline, CDR1 KGHSH and CDR2 LQKENI. Trimming took off 2 bases at V and 8 bases at J, with 9 bases between the two ends. CDR3 length: 13 residues. The DNA of the CDR3 is TGTGCCAGCTCACCAACCCAAGGGGAAAAACTGTTTTTT. It codes for CASSPTQGEKLFF.

The chain has TRBV9 and TRBJ2-3; D perhaps matches TRBD1 (6 bases). The CDR3 consists of 16 residues. Trimming took 1 base from V and 5 from J, leaving 17 bases between them. Germline V gives CDR1 SGDLS, CDR2 YYNGEE. The CDR3, as DNA: TGTGCCAGCAGCGTAACTTCAGGGGCAGTAGGAGATACGCAGTATTTT. Translating gives CASSVTSGAVGDTQYF.

The chain has TRBV6-1 and TRBJ2-7; TRBD1 aligns across 8 bases. The CDR3 consists of 14 residues. Trimming took 4 bases from V and 4 from J; bases not matched to a gene: 6. Germline CDR1 MNHNS, CDR2 SASEGT. The DNA of the CDR3 is TGTGCCAGCAGTGTTCGGACAGGGATATACGAGCAGTACTTC. Its protein product is CASSVRTGIYEQYF.

This clone was picked up one time. The V call is TRBV18, the J call TRBJ1-2; D may be TRBD1 (6 bases). V shed 6 bases and J shed 5 bases, with 19 bases lying between them. CDR3 size: 15 residues. Germline assignment: CDR1 KGHSH and CDR2 LQKENI. CDR3 nucleotides: TGTGCCAGCTCGATCCGGACGGACAGTTATTATGGCTACACCTTC. Its protein is CASSIRTDSYYGYTF. The full variable domain, its missing parts supplied by reference TRBV18 and TRBJ1-2, is NAGVMQNPRHLVRRRGQEARLRCSPMKGHSHVYWYRQLPEEGLKFMVYLQKENIIDESGMPKERFSAEFPKEGPSILRIQQVVRGDSAAYFCASSIRTDSYYGYTFGSGTRLTVV.

The J gene is TRBJ1-5, the V gene TRBV2; D gene uncertain. Germline lookup yields CDR1 SNHLY and CDR2 FYNNEI. V was trimmed by 3 bases and J by 1 base, leaving 13 bases between them. The CDR3 length is 16 residues. Here the CDR3 reads CASSELSVTSNQPQHF. Here the CDR3 DNA reads TGTGCCAGCAGTGAGTTGTCAGTCACCAGCAATCAGCCCCAGCATTTT.

This chain connects TRBV6-5 to TRBJ2-7, with D perhaps TRBD1 (6 bases). This CDR3 region has 14 residues. The germline gives CDR1 MNHEY, CDR2 SVGAGI. V was trimmed by 7 bases and J by 5 bases, leaving 18 bases between them. The CDR3 sequence is CASNQPQGRNEQYF. CDR3 coding DNA: TGTGCCAGCAACCAACCACAGGGTCGGAACGAGCAGTACTTC.

The chain joins TRBV2 to TRBJ2-3; D is unclear. V was shortened by 7 bases and J by 5 bases, with 16 bases between the two germline ends. The CDR3 consists of 14 residues. Germline V gene data show CDR1 as SNHLY and CDR2 as FYNNEI. The CDR3: CASKLKTPKDTQYF. CDR3 bases: TGTGCCAGCAAATTGAAGACTCCCAAAGATACGCAGTATTTT.

The V call is TRBV6-1, the J call TRBJ1-5; TRBD1 might be the D (5 bases). The germline CDR1 and CDR2 sequences are MNHNS and SASEGT. The CDR3 has 15 residues. V was cut by 0 bases and J by 2 bases, with 8 bases left in between. The DNA of the CDR3 is TGTGCCAGCAGTGAAGCCGCCAGGGGCAATCAGCCCCAGCATTTT. This gives the protein CASSEAARGNQPQHF.

The gene calls are TRBV27 and TRBJ2-5, with D possibly being TRBD1 or TRBD2 (5 bases each). CDR1 is MNHEY, CDR2 SMNVEV, per germline (reference sequence). V lost 2 bases and J 2 bases, leaving 15 bases between the germline ends. The CDR3 runs to 16 residues. The CDR3 DNA follows: TGTGCCAGCAGTTTAGGAAGGGGACGGGATCAAGAGACCCAGTACTTC. This translates into CASSLGRGRDQETQYF.

The rearrangement joins TRBV2 to TRBJ1-6; tentative D call: TRBD1 (5 bases). Germline assignment: CDR1 SNHLY and CDR2 FYNNEI. V dropped 7 bases and J dropped 4 bases, with 26 bases sitting between them. This CDR3 is built from 19 residues. CDR3 amino acids: CASILHDRDPSPYNSPLHF. CDR3 coding DNA: TGTGCCAGCATTTTACACGACCGGGACCCCAGTCCGTATAATTCACCCCTCCACTTT.

This clone is labeled as large. CDR3 loop: CASSVGSGPRDEQFF. CDR3 DNA sequence: TGTGCCAGCAGCGTAGGAAGCGGCCCTAGGGATGAGCAGTTCTTC. V gene TRBV9 combines with J gene TRBJ2-1, with a tentative D call TRBD2 (5 bases). This CDR3 contains 15 residues. The V end was cut by 0 bases, the J end by 8 bases, with 15 bases between. Germline V CDR1 and CDR2: SGDLS, YYNGEE.

The chain has TRBV29-1 and TRBJ1-1; D unclear. Germline-derived CDR1 and CDR2 are SQVTM and ANQGSEA. The V and J ends lost 8 bases and 9 bases respectively, with 22 bases between them. The CDR3 contains 13 residues. This CDR3 reads CSYSLRPAGQAFF. The CDR3 DNA reads TGCAGCTATTCCCTCCGTCCCGCTGGGCAAGCTTTCTTT.

About this clone itself: Other DNA sequences in this sample translate to the same CDR3. This chain connects TRBV30 to TRBJ2-1; D unclear. V was pared by 3 bases and J by 4 bases, with 4 bases between. Germline assignment: CDR1 GTSNPN and CDR2 SVGIG (reference sequence). This CDR3 is built from 11 residues. The CDR3 sequence is CAWSAYNEQFF. The CDR3 nucleotides read TGTGCCTGGAGCGCATACAATGAGCAGTTCTTC.

This clone was recorded once. The V call is TRBV18, the J call TRBJ2-1, with 9 bases identical to TRBD2. CDR3 size: 16 residues. The germline V gene encodes CDR1 KGHSH and CDR2 LQKENI. V shed 3 bases, J shed 0 bases, and the junction held 3 bases outside the gene matches. CDR3: CASSPPTSGSYNEQFF. In DNA, the CDR3 is TGTGCCAGCTCACCTCCGACTAGCGGCTCCTACAATGAGCAGTTCTTC.